This T cell receptor (beta chain) emerged from a study of OX40 agonist ivuxolimab in advanced cancers. Study as a whole: The treatment was a fully human IgG2 OX40 agonist, ivuxolimab. General observations from the study: Near-lowest levels of clonal expansion characterized partial responders at 0.1-3.0 mg/kg. By week 6 at 0.1 to 3.0 mg/kg, blood CD4+ and CD8+ T cells had expanded clonally.

Comments on this clone: Its antigen remains unknown.

TCRdb's copy holds only in-frame clones and misses some; the assay was immunoSEQ multiplex PCR. The sample records tens of thousands of clones, roughly 88% being singletons. Anyone with autoimmune disease history or systemic immunosuppression was excluded. The sequences come from CD4+ or CD8+ T cells sorted from blood, collected in a trial of the OX40 agonist ivuxolimab. The TCR originated in an adult with an advanced solid tumor such as melanoma, head and neck, liver or kidney cancer.

The CDR3 DNA reads TGTGCCAGCAGCGTAGACCCCCGGGTCAACACCGGAAACTATGGCTACACCTTC. This encodes CASSVDPRVNTGNYGYTF. The J gene is TRBJ1-2, the V gene TRBV9; D gene ambiguous. This CDR3 region has 18 residues. Trimming pared 0 bases from V and 2 bases from J, leaving 20 bases between. Germline lookup yields CDR1 SGDLS and CDR2 YYNGEE.